This T cell receptor beta chain derives from a study of blood T cell repertoires in COVID-19. Overall study context: PBMCs, B-cell-depleted T cells, or T cells were the source of the cDNA or gDNA that made up the material.

As originally analysed: Nucleated cell number was recorded as an estimate derived from reference gene primer amplification. Repertoires were generated with immunoSEQ multiplex PCR, while TCRdb's copy carries only in-frame clones and drops some. V and J calls and clone size are as listed in that table; D and trimming were resolved from the DNA. Of approximately 44,000 clones listed, roughly 80% are singletons. From germline, CDR1 is MNHNS and CDR2 SASEGT. This CDR3 is built from 14 residues. Germline trimming cut 4 bases from V and 6 bases from J; bases unmatched to any gene: 3. The receptor was derived from a woman aged 80 or older with acute or convalescent COVID-19. The chain uses TRBV6-1 and TRBJ2-1; TRBD2 agrees at 10 bases. The sequenced material came from peripheral blood. The CDR3 DNA sequence: TGTGCCAGCAGTGTAGCGGGAGGCGGCAATGAGCAGTTCTTC. Amino acid sequence: CASSVAGGGNEQFF.